The T cell receptor beta chain under discussion was sequenced for a study of blood T cell repertoires in COVID-19. TCRdb's table, derived via immunoSEQ multiplex PCR, lists solely in-frame clones and lacks some. Among 200,000 to 250,000 clones listed, about 90% were seen once. Germline V gene data show CDR1 as SGHNT and CDR2 as YYREEE (reference sequence). The CDR3 is 17 residues long. V gave up 2 bases and J gave up 0 bases; unmatched junction bases: 9. This TCR was recovered from a man younger than 40 who had been exposed to COVID-19. The rearrangement links TRBV5-4 to TRBJ2-3, with TRBD2 matching over 7 bases. The specimen sequenced was PBMCs or T cells enriched from blood (not recorded which). Here the CDR3 DNA reads TGTGCCAGCAGCTTCGGGGTTAGCGGGTCTAGCACAGATACGCAGTATTTT. Protein: CASSFGVSGSSTDTQYF.